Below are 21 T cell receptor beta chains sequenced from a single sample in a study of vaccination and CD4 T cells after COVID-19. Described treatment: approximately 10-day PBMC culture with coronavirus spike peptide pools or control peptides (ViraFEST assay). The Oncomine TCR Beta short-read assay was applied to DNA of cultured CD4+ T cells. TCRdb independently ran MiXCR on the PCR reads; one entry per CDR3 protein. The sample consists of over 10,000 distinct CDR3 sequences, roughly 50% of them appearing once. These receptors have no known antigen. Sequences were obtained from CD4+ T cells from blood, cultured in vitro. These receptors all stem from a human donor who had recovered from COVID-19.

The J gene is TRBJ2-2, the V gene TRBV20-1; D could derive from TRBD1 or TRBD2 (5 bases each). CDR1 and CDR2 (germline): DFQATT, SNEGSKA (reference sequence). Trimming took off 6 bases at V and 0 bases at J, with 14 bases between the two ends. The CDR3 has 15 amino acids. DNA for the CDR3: TGCAGTGCGACCCCCTGGGACGCGAACACCGGGGAGCTGTTTTTT. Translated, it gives CSATPWDANTGELFF.

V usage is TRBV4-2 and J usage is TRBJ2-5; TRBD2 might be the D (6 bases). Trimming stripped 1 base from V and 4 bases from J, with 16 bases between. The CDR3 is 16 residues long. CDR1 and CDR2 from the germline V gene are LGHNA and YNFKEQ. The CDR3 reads CASSQVAYVGGETQYF. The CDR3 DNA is TGTGCCAGCAGCCAAGTGGCTTACGTCGGGGGAGAGACCCAGTACTTC.

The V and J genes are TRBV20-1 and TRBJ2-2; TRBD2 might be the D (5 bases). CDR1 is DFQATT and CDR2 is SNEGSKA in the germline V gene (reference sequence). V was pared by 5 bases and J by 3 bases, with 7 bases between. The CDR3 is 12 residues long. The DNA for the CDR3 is TGCAGTGCTGAGGGCGACACCGGGGAGCTGTTTTTT. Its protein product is CSAEGDTGELFF.

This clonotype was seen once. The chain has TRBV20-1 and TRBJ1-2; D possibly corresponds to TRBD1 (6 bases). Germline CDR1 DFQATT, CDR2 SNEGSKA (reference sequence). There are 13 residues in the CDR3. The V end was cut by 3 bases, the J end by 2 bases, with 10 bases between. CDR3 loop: CSASGGHNYGYTF. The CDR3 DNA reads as TGCAGTGCTAGTGGGGGACACAACTATGGCTACACCTTC.

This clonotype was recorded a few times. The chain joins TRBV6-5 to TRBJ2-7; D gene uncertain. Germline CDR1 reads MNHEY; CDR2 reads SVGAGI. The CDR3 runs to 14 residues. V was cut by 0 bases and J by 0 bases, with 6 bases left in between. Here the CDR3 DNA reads TGTGCCAGCAGTTACTCGTCCGGCTCCTACGAGCAGTACTTC. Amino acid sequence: CASSYSSGSYEQYF.

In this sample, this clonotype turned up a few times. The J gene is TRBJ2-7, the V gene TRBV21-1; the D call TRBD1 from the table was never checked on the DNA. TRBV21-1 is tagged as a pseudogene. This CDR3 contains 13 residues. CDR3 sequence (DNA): TGTGCCAGCAGCCCTAGGACAAACTACGAGCAGTACTTC. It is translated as CASSPRTNYEQYF.

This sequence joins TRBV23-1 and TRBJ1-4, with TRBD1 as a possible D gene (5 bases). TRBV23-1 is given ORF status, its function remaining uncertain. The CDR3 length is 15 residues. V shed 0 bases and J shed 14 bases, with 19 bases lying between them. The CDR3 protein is CASSQSGSPGRRLFF. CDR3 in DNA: TGCGCCAGCAGTCAATCGGGATCTCCGGGACGCAGGCTGTTTTTT.

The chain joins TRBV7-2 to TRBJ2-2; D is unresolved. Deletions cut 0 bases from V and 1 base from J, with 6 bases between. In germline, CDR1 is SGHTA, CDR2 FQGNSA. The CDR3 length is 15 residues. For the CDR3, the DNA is TGTGCCAGCAGCTTAGCGCGACAGAACACCGGGGAGCTGTTTTTT. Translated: CASSLARQNTGELFF.

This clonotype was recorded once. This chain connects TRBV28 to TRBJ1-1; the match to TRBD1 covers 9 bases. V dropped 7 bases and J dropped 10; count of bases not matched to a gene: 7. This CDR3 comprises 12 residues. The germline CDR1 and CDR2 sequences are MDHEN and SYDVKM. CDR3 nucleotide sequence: TGTGCCAGCACCTCGGGACAGGGTTCAGCTTTCTTT. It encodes CASTSGQGSAFF.

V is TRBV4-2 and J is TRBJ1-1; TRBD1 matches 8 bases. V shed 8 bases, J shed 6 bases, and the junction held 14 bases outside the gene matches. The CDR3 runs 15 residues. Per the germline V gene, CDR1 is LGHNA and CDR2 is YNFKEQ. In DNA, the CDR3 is TGTGCCAGCCGGGTGGGGGAGGACAGGGACGCTGAAGCTTTCTTT. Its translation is CASRVGEDRDAEAFF.

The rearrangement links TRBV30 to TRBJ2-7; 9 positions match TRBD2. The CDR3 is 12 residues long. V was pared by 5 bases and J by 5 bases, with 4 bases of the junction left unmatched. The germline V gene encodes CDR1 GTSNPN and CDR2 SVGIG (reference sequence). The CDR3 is CAWASGTHEQYF. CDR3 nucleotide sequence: TGTGCCTGGGCTAGCGGGACCCACGAGCAGTACTTC. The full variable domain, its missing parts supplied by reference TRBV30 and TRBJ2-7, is SQTIHQWPATLVQPVGSPLSLECTVEGTSNPNLYWYRQAAGRGLQLLFYSVGIGQISSEVPQNLSASRPQDRQFILSSKKLLLSDSGFYLCAWASGTHEQYFGPGTRLTVT.

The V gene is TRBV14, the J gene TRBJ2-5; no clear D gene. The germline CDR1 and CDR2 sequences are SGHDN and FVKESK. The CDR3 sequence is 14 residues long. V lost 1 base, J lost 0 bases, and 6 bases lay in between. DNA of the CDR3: TGTGCCAGCAGCCAAGCAACGTACCAAGAGACCCAGTACTTC. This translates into CASSQATYQETQYF.

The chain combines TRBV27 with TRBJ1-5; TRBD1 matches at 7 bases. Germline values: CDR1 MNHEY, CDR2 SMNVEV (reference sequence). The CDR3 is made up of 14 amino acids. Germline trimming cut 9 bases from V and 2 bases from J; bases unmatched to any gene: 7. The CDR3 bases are TGTGCCAGTGGATACAGGGGCGGCAATCAGCCCCAGCATTTT. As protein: CASGYRGGNQPQHF.

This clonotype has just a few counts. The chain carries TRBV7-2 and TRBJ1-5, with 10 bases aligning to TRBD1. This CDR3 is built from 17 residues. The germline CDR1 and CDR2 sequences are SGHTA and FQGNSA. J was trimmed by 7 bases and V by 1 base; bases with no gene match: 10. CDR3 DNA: TGTGCCAGCAGCTTAGATTACGGGACAGGGGTCGGACAGCCCCAGCATTTT. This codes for CASSLDYGTGVGQPQHF.

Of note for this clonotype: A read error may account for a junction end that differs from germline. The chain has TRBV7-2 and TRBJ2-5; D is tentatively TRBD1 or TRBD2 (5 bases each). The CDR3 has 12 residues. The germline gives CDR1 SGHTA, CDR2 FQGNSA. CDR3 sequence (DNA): TGTGCCAGCAGGGGGGACCAGGAGACCCAGTACTTC. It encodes CASRGDQETQYF.

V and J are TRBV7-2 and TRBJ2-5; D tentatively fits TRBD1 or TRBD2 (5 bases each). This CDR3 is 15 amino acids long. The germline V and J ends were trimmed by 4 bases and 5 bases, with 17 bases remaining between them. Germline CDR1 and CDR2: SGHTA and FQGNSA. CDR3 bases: TGTGCCAGCAGCTCTGGGGGACCCCGCCGGGAGACCCAGTACTTC. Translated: CASSSGGPRRETQYF.

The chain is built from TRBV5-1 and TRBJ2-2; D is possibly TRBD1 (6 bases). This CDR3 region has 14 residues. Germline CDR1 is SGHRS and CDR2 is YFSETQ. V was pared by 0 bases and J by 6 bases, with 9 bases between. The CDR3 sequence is CASSLVQGAGELFF. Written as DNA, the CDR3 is TGCGCCAGCAGCTTGGTACAGGGCGCCGGGGAGCTGTTTTTT.

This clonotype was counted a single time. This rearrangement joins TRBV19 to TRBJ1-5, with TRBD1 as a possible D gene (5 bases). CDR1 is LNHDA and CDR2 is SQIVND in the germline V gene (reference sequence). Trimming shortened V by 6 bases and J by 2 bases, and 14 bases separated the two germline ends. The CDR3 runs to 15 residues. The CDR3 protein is CASSAGFWGNQPQHF. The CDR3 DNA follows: TGTGCCAGTAGCGCAGGGTTTTGGGGCAATCAGCCCCAGCATTTT.

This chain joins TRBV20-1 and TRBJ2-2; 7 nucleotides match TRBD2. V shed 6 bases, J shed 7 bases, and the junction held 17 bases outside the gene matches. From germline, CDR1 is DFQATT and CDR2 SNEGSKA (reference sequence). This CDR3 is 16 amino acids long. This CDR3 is CSAADPGGGKDGELFF. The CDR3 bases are TGCAGTGCAGCAGATCCGGGAGGCGGGAAGGACGGGGAGCTGTTTTTT.

The CDR3 loop is CASSLLGRRNTGELFF. The CDR3 region has the DNA TGTGCCAGCAGCTTATTGGGGCGGCGGAACACCGGGGAGCTGTTTTTT. The V call is TRBV7-3, the J call TRBJ2-2; D possibly corresponds to TRBD1 (5 bases). The V end lost 2 bases, the J end lost 1 base, and 11 bases lay between the germline ends. CDR3 size: 16 residues. Germline V gene sequence: CDR1 SGHTA, CDR2 FQGTGA.

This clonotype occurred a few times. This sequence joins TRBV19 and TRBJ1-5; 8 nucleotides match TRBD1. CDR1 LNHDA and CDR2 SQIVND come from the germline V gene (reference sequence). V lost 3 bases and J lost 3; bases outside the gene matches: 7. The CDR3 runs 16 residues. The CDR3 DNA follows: TGTGCCAGTAGTATGACAGGGGTTACGGCCAATCAGCCCCAGCATTTT. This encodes CASSMTGVTANQPQHF. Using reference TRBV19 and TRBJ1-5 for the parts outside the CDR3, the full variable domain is DGGITQSPKYLFRKEGQNVTLSCEQNLNHDAMYWYRQDPGQGLRLIYYSQIVNDFQKGDIAEGYSVSREKKESFPLTVTSAQKNPTAFYLCASSMTGVTANQPQHFGDGTRLSIL.